Reported below is one T cell receptor beta chain. Antigen: not known. The sample belongs to a study of T cell responses to AZD1222 COVID-19 vaccine. Study-level results: Unmutated variant regions reportedly attract nearly half of all spike-specific TCRs.

Clones were read by immunoSEQ multiplex PCR, and TCRdb kept only the in-frame ones, dropping some. The repertoire holds about 140,000 clones, with approximately 90% as singletons. The input for sequencing was peripheral blood, taken on day 0 of AZD1222 vaccination. This TCR came from an adult in good health.

The CDR3 protein is CASSLAAGGTGELFF. CDR3 DNA: TGTGCCAGCAGCTTAGCAGCGGGGGGCACCGGGGAGCTGTTTTTT. V gene TRBV11-3 combines with J gene TRBJ2-2, with TRBD2 matching 9 bases. Germline CDR1 SGHNT, CDR2 YENEEA. There are 15 residues in the CDR3. V shed 1 base, J shed 4 bases, and the junction held 1 base outside the gene matches.